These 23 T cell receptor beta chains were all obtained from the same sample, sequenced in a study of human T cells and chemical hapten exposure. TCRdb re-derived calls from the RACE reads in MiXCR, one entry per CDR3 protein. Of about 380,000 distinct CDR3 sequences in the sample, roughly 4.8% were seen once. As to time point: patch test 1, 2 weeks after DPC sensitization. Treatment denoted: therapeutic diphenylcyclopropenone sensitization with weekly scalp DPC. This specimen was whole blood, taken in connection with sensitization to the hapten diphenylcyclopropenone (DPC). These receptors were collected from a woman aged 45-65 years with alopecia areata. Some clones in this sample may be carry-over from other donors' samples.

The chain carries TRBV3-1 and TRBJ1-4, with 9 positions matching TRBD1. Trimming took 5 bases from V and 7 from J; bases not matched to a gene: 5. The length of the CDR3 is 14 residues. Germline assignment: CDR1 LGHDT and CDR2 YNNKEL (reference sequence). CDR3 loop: CASSGTGISEKLFF. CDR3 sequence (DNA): TGTGCCAGCAGCGGGACAGGGATCTCTGAAAAACTGTTTTTT.

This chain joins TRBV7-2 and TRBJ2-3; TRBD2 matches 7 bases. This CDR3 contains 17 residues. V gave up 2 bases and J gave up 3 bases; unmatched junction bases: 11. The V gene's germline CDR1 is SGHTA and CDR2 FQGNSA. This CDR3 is CASSLWLASGKTDTQYF. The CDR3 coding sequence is TGTGCCAGCAGCTTATGGTTGGCTAGCGGCAAGACAGATACGCAGTATTTT.

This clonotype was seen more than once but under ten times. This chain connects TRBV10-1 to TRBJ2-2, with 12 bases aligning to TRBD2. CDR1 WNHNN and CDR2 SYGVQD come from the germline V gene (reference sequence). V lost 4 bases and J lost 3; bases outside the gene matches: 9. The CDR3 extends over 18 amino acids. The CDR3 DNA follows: TGCGCCAGCAGTGGACCGACTAGCGGGAGTGTGGACACCGGGGAGCTGTTTTTT. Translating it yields CASSGPTSGSVDTGELFF.

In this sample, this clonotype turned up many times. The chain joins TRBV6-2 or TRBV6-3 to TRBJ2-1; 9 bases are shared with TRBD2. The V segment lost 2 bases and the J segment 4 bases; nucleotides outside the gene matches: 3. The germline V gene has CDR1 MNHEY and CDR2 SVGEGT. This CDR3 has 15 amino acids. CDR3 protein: CASSYDAGGYNEQFF. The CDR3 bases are TGTGCCAGCAGTTACGATGCGGGAGGGTACAATGAGCAGTTCTTC.

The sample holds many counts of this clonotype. The CDR3 is CASTTRRQETQYF. The CDR3 nucleotides are TGTGCCAGCACCACCCGCCGCCAAGAGACCCAGTACTTC. The chain is built from TRBV6-5 and TRBJ2-5; D remains ambiguous. The CDR3 is 13 residues long. The germline V and J ends were trimmed by 7 bases and 1 base, with 10 bases remaining between them. CDR1 MNHEY and CDR2 SVGAGI come from the germline V gene.

The CDR3 DNA reads as TGTGCCAGCACCTCCGCCGGGACAGTGAACACTGAAGCTTTCTTT. Protein sequence: CASTSAGTVNTEAFF. The genes are TRBV6-5 and TRBJ1-1, with 7 positions matching TRBD1. Germline V gene sequence: CDR1 MNHEY, CDR2 SVGAGI. The V and J ends lost 7 bases and 0 bases, in that order; junction bases with no gene match: 8. The CDR3 sequence is 15 residues long.

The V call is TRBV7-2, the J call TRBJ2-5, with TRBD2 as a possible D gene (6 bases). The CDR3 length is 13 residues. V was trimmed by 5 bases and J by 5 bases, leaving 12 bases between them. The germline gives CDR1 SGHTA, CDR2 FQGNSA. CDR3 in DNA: TGTGCCAGCAGCCGCGGGGAGCTGGAGACCCAGTACTTC. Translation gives CASSRGELETQYF.

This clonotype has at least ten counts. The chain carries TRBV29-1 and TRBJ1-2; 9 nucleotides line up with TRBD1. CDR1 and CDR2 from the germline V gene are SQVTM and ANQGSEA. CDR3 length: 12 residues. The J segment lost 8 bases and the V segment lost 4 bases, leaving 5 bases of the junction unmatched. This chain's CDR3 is CSVGDRDKGYTF. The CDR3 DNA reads TGCAGCGTTGGGGACAGGGACAAAGGCTACACCTTC.

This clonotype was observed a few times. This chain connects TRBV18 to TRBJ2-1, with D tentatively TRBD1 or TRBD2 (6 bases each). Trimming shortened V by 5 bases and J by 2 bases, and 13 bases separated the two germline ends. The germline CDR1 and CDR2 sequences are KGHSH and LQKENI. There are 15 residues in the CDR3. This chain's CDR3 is CASSDGGPTYNEQFF. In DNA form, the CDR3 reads TGTGCCAGCTCAGACGGGGGCCCGACCTACAATGAGCAGTTCTTC. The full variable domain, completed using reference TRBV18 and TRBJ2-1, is NAGVMQNPRHLVRRRGQEARLRCSPMKGHSHVYWYRQLPEEGLKFMVYLQKENIIDESGMPKERFSAEFPKEGPSILRIQQVVRGDSAAYFCASSDGGPTYNEQFFGPGTRLTVL.

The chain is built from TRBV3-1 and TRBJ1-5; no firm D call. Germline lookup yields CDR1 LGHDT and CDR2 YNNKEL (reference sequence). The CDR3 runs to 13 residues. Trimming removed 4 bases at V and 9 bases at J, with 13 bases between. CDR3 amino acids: CASSPRLEGPQHF. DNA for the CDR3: TGTGCCAGCAGCCCGCGACTGGAGGGGCCCCAGCATTTT.

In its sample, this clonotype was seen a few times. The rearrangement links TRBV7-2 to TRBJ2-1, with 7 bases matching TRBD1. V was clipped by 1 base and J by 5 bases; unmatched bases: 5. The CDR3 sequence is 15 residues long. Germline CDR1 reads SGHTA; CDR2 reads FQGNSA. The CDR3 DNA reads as TGTGCCAGCAGCTTAGTACCGGGACAGAACAATGAGCAGTTCTTC. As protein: CASSLVPGQNNEQFF. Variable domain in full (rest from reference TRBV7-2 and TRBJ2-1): GAGVSQSPSNKVTEKGKDVELRCDPISGHTALYWYRQSLGQGLEFLIYFQGNSAPDKSGLPSDRFSAERTGGSVSTLTIQRTQQEDSAVYLCASSLVPGQNNEQFFGPGTRLTVL.

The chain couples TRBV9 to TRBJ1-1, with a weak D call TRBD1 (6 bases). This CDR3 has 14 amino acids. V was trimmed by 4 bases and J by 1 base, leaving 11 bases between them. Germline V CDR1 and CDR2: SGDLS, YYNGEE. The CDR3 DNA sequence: TGTGCCAGCAGCTTTTCGGACAGGAACACTGAAGCTTTCTTT. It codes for CASSFSDRNTEAFF.

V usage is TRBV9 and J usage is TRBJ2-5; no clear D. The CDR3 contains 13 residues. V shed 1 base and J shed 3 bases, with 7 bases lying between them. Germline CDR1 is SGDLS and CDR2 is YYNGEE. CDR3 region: CASSVSLEETQYF. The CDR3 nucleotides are TGTGCCAGCAGCGTAAGTTTGGAAGAGACCCAGTACTTC.

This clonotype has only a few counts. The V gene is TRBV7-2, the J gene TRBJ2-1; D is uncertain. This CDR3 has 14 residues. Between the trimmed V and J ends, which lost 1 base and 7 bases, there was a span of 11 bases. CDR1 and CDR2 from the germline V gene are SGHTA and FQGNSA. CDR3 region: CASSLGSGWNEQFF. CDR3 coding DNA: TGTGCCAGCAGCTTAGGGTCAGGTTGGAATGAGCAGTTCTTC. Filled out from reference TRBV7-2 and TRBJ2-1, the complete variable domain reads GAGVSQSPSNKVTEKGKDVELRCDPISGHTALYWYRQSLGQGLEFLIYFQGNSAPDKSGLPSDRFSAERTGGSVSTLTIQRTQQEDSAVYLCASSLGSGWNEQFFGPGTRLTVL.

CDR3 sequence: CASSRQTYEQYF. CDR3 DNA sequence: TGTGCCAGCAGTCGACAGACTTACGAGCAGTACTTC. The J gene is TRBJ2-7, the V gene TRBV6-2 or TRBV6-3, with D possibly being TRBD1 (5 bases). Germline CDR1 is MNHEY and CDR2 is SVGEGT. The V and J ends lost 5 bases and 4 bases respectively, with 9 bases between them. The CDR3 length is 12 residues.

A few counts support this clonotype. CDR3: CASSGGRPGRMDTGELFF. The DNA of the CDR3 is TGTGCCAGCAGTGGAGGACGCCCAGGCCGCATGGACACCGGGGAGCTGTTTTTT. This chain uses TRBV27 with TRBJ2-2; possibly TRBD2 for D (5 bases). V was clipped by 5 bases and J by 3 bases, with 22 bases between them. The V gene's germline CDR1 is MNHEY and CDR2 SMNVEV (reference sequence). The CDR3 has 18 residues.

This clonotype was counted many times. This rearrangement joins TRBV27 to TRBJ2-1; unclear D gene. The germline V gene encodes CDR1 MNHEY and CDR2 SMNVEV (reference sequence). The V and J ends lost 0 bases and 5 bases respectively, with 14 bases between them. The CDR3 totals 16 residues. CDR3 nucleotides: TGTGCCAGCAGTTTATCCGTTGGGCAGAAGGACAATGAGCAGTTCTTC. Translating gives CASSLSVGQKDNEQFF.

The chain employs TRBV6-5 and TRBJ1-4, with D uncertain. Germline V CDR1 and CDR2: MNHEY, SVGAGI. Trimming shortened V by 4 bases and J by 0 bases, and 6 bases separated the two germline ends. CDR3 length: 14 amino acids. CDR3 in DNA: TGTGCCAGCAGTTCATCTACAACTAATGAAAAACTGTTTTTT. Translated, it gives CASSSSTTNEKLFF.

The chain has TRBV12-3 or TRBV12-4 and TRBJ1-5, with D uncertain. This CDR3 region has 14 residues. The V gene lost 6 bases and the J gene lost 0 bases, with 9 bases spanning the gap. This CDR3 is CASRLRGSNQPQHF. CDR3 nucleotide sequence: TGTGCCAGCAGGCTCCGGGGTAGCAATCAGCCCCAGCATTTT.

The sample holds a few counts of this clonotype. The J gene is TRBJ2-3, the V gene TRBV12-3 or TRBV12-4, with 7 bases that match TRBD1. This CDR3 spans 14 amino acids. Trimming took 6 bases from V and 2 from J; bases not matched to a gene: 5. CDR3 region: CASRSGTVTDTQYF. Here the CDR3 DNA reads TGTGCCAGCAGGTCCGGGACAGTCACAGATACGCAGTATTTT.

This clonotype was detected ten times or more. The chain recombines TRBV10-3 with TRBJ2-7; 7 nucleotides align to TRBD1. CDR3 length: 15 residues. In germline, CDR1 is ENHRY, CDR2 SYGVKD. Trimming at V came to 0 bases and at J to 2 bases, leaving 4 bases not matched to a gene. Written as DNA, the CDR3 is TGTGCCATCAGTGAGTCGGGCAGGGGGACCTACGAGCAGTACTTC. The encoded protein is CAISESGRGTYEQYF.

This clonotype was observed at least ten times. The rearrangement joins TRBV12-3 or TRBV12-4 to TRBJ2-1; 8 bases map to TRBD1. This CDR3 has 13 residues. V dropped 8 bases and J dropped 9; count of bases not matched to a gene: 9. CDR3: CASFGTGHGEQFF. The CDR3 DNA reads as TGTGCCAGCTTTGGGACAGGTCACGGTGAGCAGTTCTTC.

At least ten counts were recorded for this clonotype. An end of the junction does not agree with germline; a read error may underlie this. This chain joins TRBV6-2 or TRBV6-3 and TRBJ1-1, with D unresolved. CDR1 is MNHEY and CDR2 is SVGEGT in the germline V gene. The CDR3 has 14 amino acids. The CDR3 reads CASSYQWTNAEAFF. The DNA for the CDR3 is TGTGCCAGCAGTTATCAGTGGACGAACGCTGAAGCTTTCTTT.